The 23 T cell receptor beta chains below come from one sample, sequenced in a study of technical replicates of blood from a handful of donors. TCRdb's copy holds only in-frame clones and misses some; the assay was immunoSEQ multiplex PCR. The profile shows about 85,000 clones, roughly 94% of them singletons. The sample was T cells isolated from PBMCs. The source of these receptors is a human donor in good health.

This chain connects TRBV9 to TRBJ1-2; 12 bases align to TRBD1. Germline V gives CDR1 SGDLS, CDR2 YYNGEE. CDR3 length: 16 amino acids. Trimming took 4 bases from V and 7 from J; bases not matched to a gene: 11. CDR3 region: CASSITGTGGAVGYTF. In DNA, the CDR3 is TGTGCCAGCAGCATAACCGGGACAGGGGGCGCGGTTGGCTACACCTTC. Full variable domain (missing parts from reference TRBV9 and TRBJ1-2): DSGVTQTPKHLITATGQRVTLRCSPRSGDLSVYWYQQSLDQGLQFLIQYYNGEERAKGNILERFSAQQFPDLHSELNLSSLELGDSALYFCASSITGTGGAVGYTFGSGTRLTVV.

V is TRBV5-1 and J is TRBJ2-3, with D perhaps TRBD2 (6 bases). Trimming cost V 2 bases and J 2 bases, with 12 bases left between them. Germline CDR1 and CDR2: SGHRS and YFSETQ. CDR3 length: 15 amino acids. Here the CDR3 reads CASSLGGIHTDTQYF. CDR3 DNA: TGCGCCAGCAGCTTAGGCGGGATCCACACAGATACGCAGTATTTT.

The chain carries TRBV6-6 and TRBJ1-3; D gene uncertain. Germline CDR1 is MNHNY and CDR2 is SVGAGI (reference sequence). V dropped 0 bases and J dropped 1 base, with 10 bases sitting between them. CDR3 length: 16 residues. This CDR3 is CASSYSGRLSGNTIYF. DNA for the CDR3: TGTGCCAGCAGTTACTCCGGCAGGCTGTCTGGAAACACCATATATTTT.

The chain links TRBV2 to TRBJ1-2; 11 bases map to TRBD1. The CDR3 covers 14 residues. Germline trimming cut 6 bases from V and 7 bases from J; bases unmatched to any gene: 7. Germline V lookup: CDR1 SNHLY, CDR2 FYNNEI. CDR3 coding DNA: TGTGCCAGCAGGGGTCTGGGGACAGGGGGTGGCTACACCTTC. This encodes CASRGLGTGGGYTF.

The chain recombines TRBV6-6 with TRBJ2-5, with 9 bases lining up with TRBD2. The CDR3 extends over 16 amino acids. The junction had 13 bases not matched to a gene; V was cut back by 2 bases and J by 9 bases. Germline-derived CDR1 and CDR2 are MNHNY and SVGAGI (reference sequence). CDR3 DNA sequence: TGTGCCAGCAGTTACGGCTTGGGGGCGGGGGGGGACGCCCAGTACTTC. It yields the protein CASSYGLGAGGDAQYF.

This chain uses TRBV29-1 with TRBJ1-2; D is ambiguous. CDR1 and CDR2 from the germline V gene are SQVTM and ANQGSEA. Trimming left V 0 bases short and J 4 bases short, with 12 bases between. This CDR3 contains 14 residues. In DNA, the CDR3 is TGCAGCGTTGAAGATCTCGAGGGTGTCTATGGCTACACCTTC. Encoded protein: CSVEDLEGVYGYTF.

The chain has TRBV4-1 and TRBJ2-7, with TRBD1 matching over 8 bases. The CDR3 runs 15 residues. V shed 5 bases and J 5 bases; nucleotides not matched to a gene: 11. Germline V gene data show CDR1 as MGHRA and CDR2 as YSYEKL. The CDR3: CASSFREAGGHEQYF. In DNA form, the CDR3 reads TGCGCCAGCAGCTTTAGAGAGGCAGGGGGCCACGAGCAGTACTTC.

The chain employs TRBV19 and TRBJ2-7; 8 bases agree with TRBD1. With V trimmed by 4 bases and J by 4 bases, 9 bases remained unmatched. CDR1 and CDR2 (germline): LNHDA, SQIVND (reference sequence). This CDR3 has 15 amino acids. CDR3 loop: CASSNLTGGRYEQYF. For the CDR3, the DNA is TGTGCCAGTAGTAACCTAACAGGGGGTAGGTACGAGCAGTACTTC.

The CDR3 region has the DNA TGTGCCAGCAGCCACGAGACTAGCGGGAGCTTCTTAACCAATGAGCAGTTCTTC. Protein: CASSHETSGSFLTNEQFF. The chain links TRBV4-2 to TRBJ2-1; 12 nucleotides agree with TRBD2. V lost 3 bases and J lost 6; bases outside the gene matches: 12. This CDR3 is 18 amino acids long. The germline V gene has CDR1 LGHNA and CDR2 YNFKEQ.

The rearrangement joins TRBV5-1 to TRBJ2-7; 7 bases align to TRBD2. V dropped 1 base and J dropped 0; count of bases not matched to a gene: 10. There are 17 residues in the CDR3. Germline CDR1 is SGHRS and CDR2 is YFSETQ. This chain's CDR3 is CASSLRAGRQTSYEQYF. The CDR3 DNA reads TGCGCCAGCAGCTTGCGAGCGGGACGTCAAACCTCCTACGAGCAGTACTTC.

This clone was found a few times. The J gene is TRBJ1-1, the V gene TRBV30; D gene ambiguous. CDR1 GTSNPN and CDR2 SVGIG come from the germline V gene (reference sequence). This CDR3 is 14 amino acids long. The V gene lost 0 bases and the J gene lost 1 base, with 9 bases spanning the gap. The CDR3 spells CAWSVRQKNTEAFF. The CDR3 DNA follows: TGTGCCTGGAGTGTACGTCAGAAGAACACTGAAGCTTTCTTT. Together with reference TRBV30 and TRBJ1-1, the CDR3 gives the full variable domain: SQTIHQWPATLVQPVGSPLSLECTVEGTSNPNLYWYRQAAGRGLQLLFYSVGIGQISSEVPQNLSASRPQDRQFILSSKKLLLSDSGFYLCAWSVRQKNTEAFFGQGTRLTVV.

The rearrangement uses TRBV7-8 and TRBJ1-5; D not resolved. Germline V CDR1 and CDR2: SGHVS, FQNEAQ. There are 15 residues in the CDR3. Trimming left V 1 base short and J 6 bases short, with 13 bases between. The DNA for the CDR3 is TGTGCCAGCAGCTTAGTTAGGTCGGGAAGTCAGCCCCAGCATTTT. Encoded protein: CASSLVRSGSQPQHF.

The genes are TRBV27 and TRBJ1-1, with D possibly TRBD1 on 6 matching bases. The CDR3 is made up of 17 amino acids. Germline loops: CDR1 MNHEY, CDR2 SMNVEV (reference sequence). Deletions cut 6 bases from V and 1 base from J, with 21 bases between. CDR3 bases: TGTGCCAGCAGCCAAATCTCTCGGGGGGCGGCGAACACTGAAGCTTTCTTT. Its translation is CASSQISRGAANTEAFF.

The CDR3 bases are TGTGCCAGCAGTTTCCTAGACGTGGCCGTCTACACCTTC. Translated, it gives CASSFLDVAVYTF. The chain employs TRBV28 and TRBJ1-2; D unresolved. V lost 3 bases to trimming and J lost 10 bases, with 15 bases between them. Germline V gene data show CDR1 as MDHEN and CDR2 as SYDVKM. The CDR3 covers 13 residues.

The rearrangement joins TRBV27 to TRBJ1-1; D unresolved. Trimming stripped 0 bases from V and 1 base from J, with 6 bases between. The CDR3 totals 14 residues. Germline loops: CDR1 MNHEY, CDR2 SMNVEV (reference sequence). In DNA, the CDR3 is TGTGCCAGCAGTTTATCCCCATGGAACACTGAAGCTTTCTTT. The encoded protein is CASSLSPWNTEAFF.

CDR3 residues: CASSSAGLSYNEQFF. CDR3 coding DNA: TGCGCCAGCAGCTCAGCGGGCCTCTCCTACAATGAGCAGTTCTTC. The chain joins TRBV5-1 to TRBJ2-1, with a tentative D call TRBD2 (6 bases). The CDR3 loop spans 15 amino acids. With 3 bases removed from V and 0 bases from J, the gap between germline ends came to 10 bases. The V gene's germline CDR1 is SGHRS and CDR2 YFSETQ.

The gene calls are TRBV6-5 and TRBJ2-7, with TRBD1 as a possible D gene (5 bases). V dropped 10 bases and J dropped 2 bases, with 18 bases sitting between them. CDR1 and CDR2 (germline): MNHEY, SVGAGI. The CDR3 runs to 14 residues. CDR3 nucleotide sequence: TGTGCCACCTCCAGCGACAGAGCCACCTACGAGCAGTACTTC. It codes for CATSSDRATYEQYF.

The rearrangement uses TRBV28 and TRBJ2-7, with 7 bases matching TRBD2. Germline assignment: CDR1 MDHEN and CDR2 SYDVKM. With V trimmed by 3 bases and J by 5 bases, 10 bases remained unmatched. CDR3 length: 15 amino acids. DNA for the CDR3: TGTGCCAGCAGTTTCCGGCGCGGGGCGGGGGACGAGCAGTACTTC. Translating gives CASSFRRGAGDEQYF.

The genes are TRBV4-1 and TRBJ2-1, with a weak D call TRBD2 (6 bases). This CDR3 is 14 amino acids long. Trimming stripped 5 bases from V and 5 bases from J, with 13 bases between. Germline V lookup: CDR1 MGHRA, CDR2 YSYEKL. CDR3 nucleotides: TGCGCCAGCAGCTCCCAGCGGGTGAACAATGAGCAGTTCTTC. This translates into CASSSQRVNNEQFF.

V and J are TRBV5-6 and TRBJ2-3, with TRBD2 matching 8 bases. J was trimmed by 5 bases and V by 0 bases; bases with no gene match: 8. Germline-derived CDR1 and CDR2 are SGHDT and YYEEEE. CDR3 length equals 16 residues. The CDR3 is CASSLVGSGAGDTQYF. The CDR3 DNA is TGTGCCAGCAGCTTGGTTGGTAGCGGGGCCGGAGATACGCAGTATTTT.

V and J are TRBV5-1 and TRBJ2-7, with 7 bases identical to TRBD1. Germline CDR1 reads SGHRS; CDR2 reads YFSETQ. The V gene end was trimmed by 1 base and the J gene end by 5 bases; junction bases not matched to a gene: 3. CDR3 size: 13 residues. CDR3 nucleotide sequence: TGCGCCAGCAGCTTGAGGGGGCGGCACGAGCAGTACTTC. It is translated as CASSLRGRHEQYF.

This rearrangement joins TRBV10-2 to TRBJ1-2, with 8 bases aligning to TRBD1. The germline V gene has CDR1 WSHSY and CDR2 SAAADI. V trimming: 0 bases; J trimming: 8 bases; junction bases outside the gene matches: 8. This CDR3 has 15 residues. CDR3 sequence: CASSESRQGARGYTF. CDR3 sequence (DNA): TGCGCCAGCAGTGAGTCGCGGCAGGGGGCACGGGGCTACACCTTC.

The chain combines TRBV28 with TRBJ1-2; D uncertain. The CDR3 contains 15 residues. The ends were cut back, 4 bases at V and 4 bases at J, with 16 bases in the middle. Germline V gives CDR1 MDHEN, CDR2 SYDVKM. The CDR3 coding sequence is TGTGCCAGCAGTTCCAACCCCGACGGAGCCTATGGCTACACCTTC. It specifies CASSSNPDGAYGYTF.